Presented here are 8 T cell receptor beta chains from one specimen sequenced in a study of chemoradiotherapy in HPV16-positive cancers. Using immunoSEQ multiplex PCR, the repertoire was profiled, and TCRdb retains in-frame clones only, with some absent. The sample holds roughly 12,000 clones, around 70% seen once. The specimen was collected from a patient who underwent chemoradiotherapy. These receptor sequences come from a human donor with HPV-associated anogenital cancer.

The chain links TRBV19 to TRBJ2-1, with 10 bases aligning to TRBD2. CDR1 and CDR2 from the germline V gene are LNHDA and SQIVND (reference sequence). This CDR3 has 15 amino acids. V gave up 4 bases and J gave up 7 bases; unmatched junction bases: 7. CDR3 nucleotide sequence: TGTGCCAGTAGTACCTTCGGACTAGCGGCGAATGAGCAGTTCTTC. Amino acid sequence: CASSTFGLAANEQFF. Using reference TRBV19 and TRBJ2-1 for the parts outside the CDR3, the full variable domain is DGGITQSPKYLFRKEGQNVTLSCEQNLNHDAMYWYRQDPGQGLRLIYYSQIVNDFQKGDIAEGYSVSREKKESFPLTVTSAQKNPTAFYLCASSTFGLAANEQFFGPGTRLTVL.

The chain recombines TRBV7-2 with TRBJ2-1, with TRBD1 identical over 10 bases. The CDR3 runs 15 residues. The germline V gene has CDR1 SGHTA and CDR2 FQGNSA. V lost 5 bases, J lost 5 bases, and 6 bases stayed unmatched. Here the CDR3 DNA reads TGTGCCAGCAGCGTAAGGACAGGGGGTGACAATGAGCAGTTCTTC. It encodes CASSVRTGGDNEQFF.

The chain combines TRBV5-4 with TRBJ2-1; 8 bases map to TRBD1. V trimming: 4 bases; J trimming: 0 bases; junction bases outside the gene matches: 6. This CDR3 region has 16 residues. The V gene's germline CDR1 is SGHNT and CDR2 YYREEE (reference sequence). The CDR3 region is CASSKADRASYNEQFF. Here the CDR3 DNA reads TGTGCCAGCAGCAAAGCGGACAGGGCCTCCTACAATGAGCAGTTCTTC.

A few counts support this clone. The DNA of the CDR3 is TGTGCCAGCAGCCAGGACGGCCGCTCTGGAAACACCATATATTTT. Translation gives CASSQDGRSGNTIYF. The chain employs TRBV7-8 and TRBJ1-3; D remains ambiguous. Germline V gene data show CDR1 as SGHVS and CDR2 as FQNEAQ. Trimming cost V 5 bases and J 0 bases, with 11 bases left between them. CDR3 length: 15 residues.

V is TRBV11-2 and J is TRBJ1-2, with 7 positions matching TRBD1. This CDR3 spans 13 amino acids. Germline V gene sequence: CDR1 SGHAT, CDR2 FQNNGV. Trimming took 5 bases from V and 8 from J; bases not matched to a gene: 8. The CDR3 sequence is CASSVGQVAGYTF. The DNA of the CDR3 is TGTGCCAGCAGCGTCGGACAGGTTGCGGGCTACACCTTC.

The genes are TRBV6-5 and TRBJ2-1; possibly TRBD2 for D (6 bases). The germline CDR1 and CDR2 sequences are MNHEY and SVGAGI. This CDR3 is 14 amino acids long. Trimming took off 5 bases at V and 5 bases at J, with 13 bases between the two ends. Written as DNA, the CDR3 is TGTGCCAGCAGTCCGGCGGGAAGGAACAATGAGCAGTTCTTC. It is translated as CASSPAGRNNEQFF.

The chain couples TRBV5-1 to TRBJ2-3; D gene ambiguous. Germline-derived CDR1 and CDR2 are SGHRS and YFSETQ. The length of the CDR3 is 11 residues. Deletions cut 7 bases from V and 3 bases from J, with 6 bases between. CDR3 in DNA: TGCGCCAGCCAATTTACAGATACGCAGTATTTT. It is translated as CASQFTDTQYF.

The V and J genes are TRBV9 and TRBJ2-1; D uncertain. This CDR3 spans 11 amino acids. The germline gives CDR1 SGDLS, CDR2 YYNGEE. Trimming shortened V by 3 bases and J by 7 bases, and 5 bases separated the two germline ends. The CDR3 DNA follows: TGTGCCAGCAGCGCGATGAATGAGCAGTTCTTC. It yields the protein CASSAMNEQFF.